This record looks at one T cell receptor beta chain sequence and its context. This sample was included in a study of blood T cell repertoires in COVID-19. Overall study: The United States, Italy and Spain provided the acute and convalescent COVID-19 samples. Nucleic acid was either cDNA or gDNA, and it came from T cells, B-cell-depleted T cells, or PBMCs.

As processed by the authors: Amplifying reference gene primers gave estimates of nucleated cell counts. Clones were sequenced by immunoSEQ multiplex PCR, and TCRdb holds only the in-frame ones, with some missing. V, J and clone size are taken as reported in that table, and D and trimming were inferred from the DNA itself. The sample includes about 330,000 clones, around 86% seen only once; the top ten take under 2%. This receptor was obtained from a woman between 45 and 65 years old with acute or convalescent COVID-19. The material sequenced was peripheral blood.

DNA of the CDR3: TGCAGTGCTAGTCGGGGGGAAGGGACCCAGTACTTC. Translated: CSASRGEGTQYF. The chain recombines TRBV20-1 with TRBJ2-5; 7 bases fit TRBD2. This CDR3 comprises 12 residues. With 3 bases clipped from V and 7 bases from J, the junction kept 5 bases outside the gene matches. Germline CDR1 reads DFQATT; CDR2 reads SNEGSKA (reference sequence).